The next 20 T cell receptor beta chains were all read from a single sample in a study of cytomegalovirus exposure and HLA in healthy donors. 60 Vbeta and 13 Jbeta primers were used in PCR. Using immunoSEQ multiplex PCR, the repertoire was profiled, and TCRdb retains in-frame clones only, with some absent. The sample yields about 160,000 clones, 70% seen once. The sequenced sample consisted of PBMCs. The receptors come from a man aged 18 to 29 in good health and CMV-seropositive.

The genes are TRBV19 and TRBJ1-6, with D possibly being TRBD1 (6 bases). Germline values: CDR1 LNHDA, CDR2 SQIVND (reference sequence). The CDR3 totals 18 residues. Trimming took off 4 bases at V and 8 bases at J, with 24 bases between the two ends. CDR3: CASSTITLHRALHSPLHF. DNA for the CDR3: TGTGCCAGTAGTACCATTACCCTTCACAGGGCCCTTCATTCACCCCTCCACTTT.

The chain employs TRBV7-2 and TRBJ2-5, with 12 nucleotides matching TRBD2. The trim removed 5 bases at V and 13 bases at J, leaving 8 bases unmatched. CDR1 is SGHTA, CDR2 FQGNSA, per germline. This CDR3 comprises 13 residues. The CDR3 is CASSPGLAGQTYF. The DNA of the CDR3 is TGTGCCAGCAGCCCTGGACTAGCGGGACAAACGTACTTC.

The chain combines TRBV2 with TRBJ2-1, with 7 nucleotides matching TRBD1. Germline CDR1 is SNHLY and CDR2 is FYNNEI. Trimming took 10 bases from V and 8 from J; bases not matched to a gene: 14. This CDR3 spans 14 amino acids. CDR3 in amino acids: CATKRGQRVYEQFF. CDR3 coding DNA: TGTGCCACCAAAAGGGGACAGCGAGTCTATGAGCAGTTCTTC.

A single count supports this clone. Here the CDR3 reads CASSASGGSITDTQYF. DNA for the CDR3: TGTGCCAGCAGTGCCTCTGGGGGGTCGATCACAGATACGCAGTATTTT. The V gene is TRBV6-4, the J gene TRBJ2-3, with D perhaps matching TRBD2 (6 bases). Trimming took off 4 bases at V and 2 bases at J, with 16 bases between the two ends. CDR3 size: 16 residues. Germline loops: CDR1 MRHNA, CDR2 SNTAGT.

This clone showed up just once. Written as DNA, the CDR3 is TGTGCCAGCAGCGCCCAGACTGCAACTAATGAAAAACTGTTTTTT. Encoded protein: CASSAQTATNEKLFF. The rearrangement joins TRBV7-8 to TRBJ1-4; no clear D gene. CDR3 size: 15 residues. Trimming took 5 bases from V and 0 from J, leaving 10 bases between them. Per the germline V gene, CDR1 is SGHVS and CDR2 is FQNEAQ.

The chain recombines TRBV28 with TRBJ2-7; D might be TRBD2 (5 bases). V lost 3 bases and J lost 1, with 10 bases in between. Germline loops: CDR1 MDHEN, CDR2 SYDVKM. The CDR3 length is 14 residues. The CDR3 region is CASSLSGGSYEQYV. The CDR3 DNA follows: TGTGCCAGCAGTTTGAGCGGCGGTTCCTACGAGCAGTACGTC.

Only one count was recorded for this clone. V usage is TRBV7-8 and J usage is TRBJ2-5; D is perhaps TRBD1 (6 bases). The V gene lost 8 bases and the J gene lost 4 bases, with 17 bases spanning the gap. This CDR3 is built from 14 residues. CDR1 and CDR2 from the germline V gene are SGHVS and FQNEAQ. The chain's CDR3 is CASSGATFGETQYF. CDR3 sequence (DNA): TGTGCCAGCTCAGGGGCAACGTTCGGAGAGACCCAGTACTTC.

This chain links TRBV19 with TRBJ1-5; the match to TRBD1 covers 7 bases. The CDR3 sequence is 14 residues long. V lost 6 bases and J lost 3; bases outside the gene matches: 5. The germline gives CDR1 LNHDA, CDR2 SQIVND (reference sequence). CDR3: CASSGTAFNQPQHF. CDR3 nucleotide sequence: TGTGCCAGTAGCGGGACAGCCTTCAATCAGCCCCAGCATTTT.

This clone has only a few counts. The chain uses TRBV6-1 and TRBJ1-1, with 7 bases that match TRBD1. In germline, CDR1 is MNHNS, CDR2 SASEGT. This CDR3 is 15 amino acids long. Trimming at V came to 6 bases and at J to 4 bases, leaving 11 bases not matched to a gene. The CDR3 DNA reads as TGTGCCAGCAGGTCACGACAGGGTTCGAGCACTGAAGCTTTCTTT. It translates to CASRSRQGSSTEAFF.

J is TRBJ2-6 and V is TRBV29-1; D perhaps matches TRBD2 (5 bases). The V end lost 5 bases, the J end lost 2 bases, and 19 bases lay between the germline ends. Germline loops: CDR1 SQVTM, CDR2 ANQGSEA. There are 17 residues in the CDR3. The CDR3 protein is CSVIFRDFSPGANVLTF. The CDR3 nucleotides read TGCAGCGTTATATTCCGGGATTTCTCCCCTGGGGCCAACGTCCTGACTTTC.

This chain joins TRBV9 and TRBJ1-5, with TRBD1 matching 8 bases. Per the germline V gene, CDR1 is SGDLS and CDR2 is YYNGEE. The CDR3 runs to 15 residues. J was trimmed by 3 bases and V by 3 bases; bases with no gene match: 5. Here the CDR3 reads CASSAGQASNQPQHF. The DNA of the CDR3 is TGTGCCAGCAGCGCGGGACAGGCCTCCAATCAGCCCCAGCATTTT.

The chain combines TRBV30 with TRBJ2-1, with 11 bases identical to TRBD2. Trimming removed 4 bases from V and 6 bases from J; junction bases left unmatched: 8. The germline gives CDR1 GTSNPN, CDR2 SVGIG (reference sequence). The CDR3 totals 15 residues. CDR3 loop: CAWMLGTSGPNEQFF. CDR3 DNA: TGTGCCTGGATGCTCGGGACTAGCGGACCCAATGAGCAGTTCTTC.

The count of this clone is one. The chain carries TRBV27 and TRBJ1-1, with 7 bases aligning to TRBD1. V trimming: 5 bases; J trimming: 8 bases; junction bases outside the gene matches: 8. CDR1 and CDR2 (germline): MNHEY, SMNVEV (reference sequence). CDR3 length equals 13 residues. This CDR3 is CASSPVGGQEAFF. CDR3 coding DNA: TGTGCCAGCAGTCCCGTCGGGGGACAGGAAGCTTTCTTT.

The table lists this clone with a few counts. The V and J genes are TRBV6-6 and TRBJ1-1; D gene uncertain. The CDR3 has 12 amino acids. Germline CDR1 MNHNY, CDR2 SVGAGI (reference sequence). Trimming removed 5 bases from V and 1 base from J, with 5 bases in between. The CDR3 nucleotides read TGTGCCAGCAGTCTTAGGAACACTGAAGCTTTCTTT. Translation gives CASSLRNTEAFF.

The chain recombines TRBV30 with TRBJ1-2; 7 nucleotides agree with TRBD1. J lost 6 bases, V lost 5 bases, and 9 bases had no gene match. The CDR3 is 13 residues long. Per germline, CDR1 GTSNPN and CDR2 SVGIG (reference sequence). The CDR3 spells CAWARQGGDGYTF. In DNA form, the CDR3 reads TGTGCCTGGGCCAGACAGGGAGGCGATGGCTACACCTTC.

The rearrangement uses TRBV19 and TRBJ1-2, with 7 bases that match TRBD1. Trimming took 3 bases from V and 6 from J; bases not matched to a gene: 7. This CDR3 contains 14 residues. Germline CDR1 is LNHDA and CDR2 is SQIVND (reference sequence). DNA for the CDR3: TGTGCCAGTAGTATGGCAGGGGGGACGGATGGCTACACCTTC. Amino acids: CASSMAGGTDGYTF.

This chain uses TRBV7-3 with TRBJ2-1; 7 bases map to TRBD1. CDR3 length equals 17 residues. Trimming removed 4 bases from V and 1 base from J; junction bases left unmatched: 10. CDR1 is SGHTA, CDR2 FQGTGA, per germline. The CDR3 sequence is CASSSTTGYASYNEQFF. The CDR3 bases are TGTGCCAGCAGCTCGACGACAGGGTACGCGTCCTACAATGAGCAGTTCTTC.

This clone showed up just once. The rearrangement joins TRBV2 to TRBJ2-2; 7 bases agree with TRBD1. CDR1 SNHLY and CDR2 FYNNEI come from the germline V gene. CDR3 size: 13 residues. After removal of 6 bases from V and 5 bases from J, the junction contained 3 bases not matched to a gene. The CDR3 nucleotides are TGTGCCAGCAGGGAGACAGGGACCGGGGAGCTGTTTTTT. Translated, it gives CASRETGTGELFF.

This chain links TRBV30 with TRBJ1-2; 8 positions agree with TRBD1. With V trimmed by 4 bases and J by 2 bases, 6 bases remained unmatched. CDR3 length: 14 amino acids. Germline V gene sequence: CDR1 GTSNPN, CDR2 SVGIG (reference sequence). The CDR3: CAWKRTGTNYGYTF. CDR3 sequence (DNA): TGTGCCTGGAAGAGGACAGGGACCAACTATGGCTACACCTTC. The entire variable domain, with the rest obtained from reference TRBV30 and TRBJ1-2, is as follows: SQTIHQWPATLVQPVGSPLSLECTVEGTSNPNLYWYRQAAGRGLQLLFYSVGIGQISSEVPQNLSASRPQDRQFILSSKKLLLSDSGFYLCAWKRTGTNYGYTFGSGTRLTVV.

The genes are TRBV30 and TRBJ2-1, with TRBD2 matching 10 bases. The germline CDR1 and CDR2 sequences are GTSNPN and SVGIG (reference sequence). This CDR3 comprises 18 residues. Unmatched junction bases numbered 11, after V lost 3 bases and J lost 0 bases. CDR3 protein: CAWRTLWTSGPSYNEQFF. The CDR3 DNA reads TGTGCCTGGAGAACCCTCTGGACTAGCGGACCCTCCTACAATGAGCAGTTCTTC.